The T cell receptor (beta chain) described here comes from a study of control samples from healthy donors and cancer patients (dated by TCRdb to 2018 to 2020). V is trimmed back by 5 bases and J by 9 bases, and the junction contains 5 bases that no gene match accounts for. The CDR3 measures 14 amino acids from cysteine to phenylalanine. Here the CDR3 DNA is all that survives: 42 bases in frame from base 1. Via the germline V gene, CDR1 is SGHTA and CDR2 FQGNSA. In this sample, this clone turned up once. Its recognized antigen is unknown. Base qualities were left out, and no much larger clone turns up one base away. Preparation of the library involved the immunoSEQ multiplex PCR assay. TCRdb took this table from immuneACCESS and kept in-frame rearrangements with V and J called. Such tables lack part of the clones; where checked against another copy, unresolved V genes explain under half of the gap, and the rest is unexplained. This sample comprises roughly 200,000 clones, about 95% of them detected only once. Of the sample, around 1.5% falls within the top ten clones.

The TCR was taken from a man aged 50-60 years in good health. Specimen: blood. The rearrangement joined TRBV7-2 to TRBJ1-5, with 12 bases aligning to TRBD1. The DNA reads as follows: TGTGCCAGCAGCCACGGGACAGGGGGCCGGCCCCAGCATTTT. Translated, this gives CASSHGTGGRPQHF.